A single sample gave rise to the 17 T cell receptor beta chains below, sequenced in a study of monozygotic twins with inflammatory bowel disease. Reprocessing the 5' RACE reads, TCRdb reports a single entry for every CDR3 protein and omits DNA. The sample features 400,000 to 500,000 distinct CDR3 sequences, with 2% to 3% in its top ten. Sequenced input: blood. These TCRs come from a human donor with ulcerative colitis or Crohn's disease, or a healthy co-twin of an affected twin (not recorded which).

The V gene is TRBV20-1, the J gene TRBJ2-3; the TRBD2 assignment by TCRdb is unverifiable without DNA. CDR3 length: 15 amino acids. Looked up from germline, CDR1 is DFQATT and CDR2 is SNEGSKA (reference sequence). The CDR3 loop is CSAPGLAGVSDTQYF.

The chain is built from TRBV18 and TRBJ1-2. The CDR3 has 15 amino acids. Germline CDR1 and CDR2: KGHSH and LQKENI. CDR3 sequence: CASSQNSLANYGYTF.

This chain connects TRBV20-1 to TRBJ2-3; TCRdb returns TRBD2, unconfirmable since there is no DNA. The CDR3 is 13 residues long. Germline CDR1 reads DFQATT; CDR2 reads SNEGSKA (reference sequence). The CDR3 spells CSETSGSTDTQYF.

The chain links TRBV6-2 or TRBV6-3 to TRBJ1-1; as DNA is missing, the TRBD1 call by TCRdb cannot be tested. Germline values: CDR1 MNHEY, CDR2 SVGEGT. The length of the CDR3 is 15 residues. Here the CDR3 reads CASSPRGQMNTEAFF.

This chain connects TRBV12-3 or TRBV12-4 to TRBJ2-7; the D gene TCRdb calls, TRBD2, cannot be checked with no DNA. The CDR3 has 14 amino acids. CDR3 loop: CASSFNSLGYEQYF.

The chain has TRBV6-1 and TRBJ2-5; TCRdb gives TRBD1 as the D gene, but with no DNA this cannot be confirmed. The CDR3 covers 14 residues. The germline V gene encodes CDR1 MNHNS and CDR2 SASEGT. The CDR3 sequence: CASKPRLSQETQYF.

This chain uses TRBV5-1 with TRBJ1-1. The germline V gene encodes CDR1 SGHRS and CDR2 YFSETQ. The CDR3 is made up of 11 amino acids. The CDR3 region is CASSLEAEAFF.

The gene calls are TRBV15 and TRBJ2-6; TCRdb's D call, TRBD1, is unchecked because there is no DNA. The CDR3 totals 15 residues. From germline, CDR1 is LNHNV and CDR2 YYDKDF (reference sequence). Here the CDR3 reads CATEQGDVRANVLTF.

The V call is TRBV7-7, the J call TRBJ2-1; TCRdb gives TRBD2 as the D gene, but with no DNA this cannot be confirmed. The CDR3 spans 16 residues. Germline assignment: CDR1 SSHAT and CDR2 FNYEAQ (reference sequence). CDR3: CASSLAGTRGLNEQFF.

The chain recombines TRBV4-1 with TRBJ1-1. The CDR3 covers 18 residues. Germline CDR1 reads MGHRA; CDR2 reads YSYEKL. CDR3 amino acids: CASSQESRISTMNTEAFF.

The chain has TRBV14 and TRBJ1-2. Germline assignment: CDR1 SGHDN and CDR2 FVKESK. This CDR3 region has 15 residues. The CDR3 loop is CASSQDYGREYGYTF.

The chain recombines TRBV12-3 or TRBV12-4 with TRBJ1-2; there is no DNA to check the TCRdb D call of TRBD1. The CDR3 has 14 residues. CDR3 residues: CASSLGSGASGYTF.

CDR3 loop: CASSLSTGDGDTQYF. The chain combines TRBV7-2 with TRBJ2-3; the D call of TRBD1 rests on TCRdb alone, since no DNA is present to check it. The CDR3 sequence is 15 residues long. The V gene's germline CDR1 is SGHTA and CDR2 FQGNSA.

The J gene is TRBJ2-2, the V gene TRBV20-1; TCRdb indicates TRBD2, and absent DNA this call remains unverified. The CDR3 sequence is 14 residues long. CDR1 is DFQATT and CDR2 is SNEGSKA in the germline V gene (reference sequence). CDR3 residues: CSARPGLYTGELFF.

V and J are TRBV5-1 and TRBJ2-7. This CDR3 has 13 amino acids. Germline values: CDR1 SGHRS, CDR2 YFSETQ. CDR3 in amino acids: CASSLARGNEQYF. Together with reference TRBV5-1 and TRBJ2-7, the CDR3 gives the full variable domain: KAGVTQTPRYLIKTRGQQVTLSCSPISGHRSVSWYQQTPGQGLQFLFEYFSETQRNKGNFPGRFSGRQFSNSRSEMNVSTLELGDSALYLCASSLARGNEQYFGPGTRLTVT.

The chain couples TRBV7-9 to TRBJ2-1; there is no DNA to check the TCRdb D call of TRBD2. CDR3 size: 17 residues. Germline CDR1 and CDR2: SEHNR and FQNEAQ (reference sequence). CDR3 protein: CASSPGTSGNIYNEQFF.

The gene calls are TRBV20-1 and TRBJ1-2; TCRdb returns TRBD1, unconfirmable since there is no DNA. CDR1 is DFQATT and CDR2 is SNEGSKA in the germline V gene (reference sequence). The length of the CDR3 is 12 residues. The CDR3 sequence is CSARDGPGGYTF.